This TCR beta chain came from a study of blood T cell repertoires in COVID-19. Study as a whole: Sites across the United States, Italy and Spain contributed samples from acute and convalescent COVID-19.

Using immunoSEQ multiplex PCR, the repertoire was profiled, and TCRdb retains in-frame clones only, with some absent. This sample has about 170,000 clones; roughly 90% occur once, and the top ten carry around 1.5%. The CDR3 spans 13 residues. Germline V gives CDR1 SGHAT, CDR2 FQNNGV. V was shortened by 6 bases and J by 9 bases, with 17 bases between the two germline ends. The sample consisted of peripheral blood. The receptor comes from a woman in her forties or fifties with acute or convalescent COVID-19. The chain uses TRBV11-2 and TRBJ1-1, with no clear D. The CDR3 loop is CASSPGLATQAFF. CDR3 DNA sequence: TGTGCCAGCAGTCCAGGACTGGCGACTCAAGCTTTCTTT.